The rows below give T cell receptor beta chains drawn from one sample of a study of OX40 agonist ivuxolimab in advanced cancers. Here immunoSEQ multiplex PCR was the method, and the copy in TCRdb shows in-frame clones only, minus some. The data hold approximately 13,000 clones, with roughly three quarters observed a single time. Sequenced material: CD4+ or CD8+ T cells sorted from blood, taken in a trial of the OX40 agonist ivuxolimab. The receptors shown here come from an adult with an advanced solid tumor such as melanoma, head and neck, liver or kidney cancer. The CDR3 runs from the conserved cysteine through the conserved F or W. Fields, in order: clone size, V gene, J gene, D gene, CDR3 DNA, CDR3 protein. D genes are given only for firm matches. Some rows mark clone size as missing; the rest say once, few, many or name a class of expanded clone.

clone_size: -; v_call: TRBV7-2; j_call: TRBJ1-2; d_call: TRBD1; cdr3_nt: TGTGCCAGCAGCTTAGCAATCGAGACAGGGACCTATGGCTACACCTTC; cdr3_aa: CASSLAIETGTYGYTF
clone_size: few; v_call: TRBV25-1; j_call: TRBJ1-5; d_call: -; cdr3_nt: TGTGCCAGCAGTGTGGGGGGCGTTGAGCCCCAGCATTTT; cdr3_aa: CASSVGGVEPQHF
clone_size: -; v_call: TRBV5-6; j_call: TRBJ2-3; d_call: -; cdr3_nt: TGTGCCAGCAGCCCCGGGACCTGGGGCACAGATACGCAGTATTTT; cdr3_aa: CASSPGTWGTDTQYF
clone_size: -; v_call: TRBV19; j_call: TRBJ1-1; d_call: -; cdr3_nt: TGTGCCAGTAGGACGGCGAACACTGAAGCTTTCTTT; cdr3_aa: CASRTANTEAFF
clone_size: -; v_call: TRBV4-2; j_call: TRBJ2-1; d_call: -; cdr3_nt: TGTGCCAGCAGCCCCCGCCGAGGGGATGAGCAGTTCTTC; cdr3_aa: CASSPRRGDEQFF
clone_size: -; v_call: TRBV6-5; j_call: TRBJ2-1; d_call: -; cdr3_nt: TGTGCCAGCAGTTACTCTAACAACCCCGCCAATGAGCAGTTCTTC; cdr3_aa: CASSYSNNPANEQFF
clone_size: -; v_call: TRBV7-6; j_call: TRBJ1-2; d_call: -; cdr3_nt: TGTGCCAGCAGCCAAGATGATGGCTACACCTTC; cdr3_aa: CASSQDDGYTF
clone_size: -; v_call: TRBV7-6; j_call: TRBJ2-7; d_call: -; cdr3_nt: TGTGCCAGCAGCTTAGCCCCCACCCCGCCCGAGCAGTACTTC; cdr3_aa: CASSLAPTPPEQYF
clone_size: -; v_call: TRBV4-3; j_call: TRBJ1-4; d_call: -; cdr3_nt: TGCGCCAGCAGCCAAGCTCCCCAATTAGGGGAAAAACTGTTTTTT; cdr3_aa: CASSQAPQLGEKLFF
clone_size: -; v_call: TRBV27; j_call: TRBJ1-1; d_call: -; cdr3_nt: TGTGCCAGCCAAGCATGGGTCCGGGGCCCCTTAAACACTGAAGCTTTCTTT; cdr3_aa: CASQAWVRGPLNTEAFF
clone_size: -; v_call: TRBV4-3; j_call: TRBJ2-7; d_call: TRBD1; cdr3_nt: TGCGCCAGCAGCCAAGACTACGAGACAGGGGTCGTGTACGAGCAGTACTTC; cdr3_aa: CASSQDYETGVVYEQYF
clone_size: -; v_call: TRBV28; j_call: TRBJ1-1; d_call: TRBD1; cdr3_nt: TGTGCCAGCAGTACTAGACAGGGCCGAAGGGGGTGGACTGAAGCTTTCTTT; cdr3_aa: CASSTRQGRRGWTEAFF
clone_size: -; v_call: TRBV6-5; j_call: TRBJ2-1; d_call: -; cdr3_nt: TGTGCCAGCAGTTTAATTGTGGGGGGCCCCTACAATGAGCAGTTCTTC; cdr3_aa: CASSLIVGGPYNEQFF
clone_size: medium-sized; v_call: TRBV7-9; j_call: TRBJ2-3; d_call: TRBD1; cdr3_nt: TGTGCCAGCAGCTCCGTACAGGGGATGTGGAGCACAGATACGCAGTATTTT; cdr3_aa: CASSSVQGMWSTDTQYF
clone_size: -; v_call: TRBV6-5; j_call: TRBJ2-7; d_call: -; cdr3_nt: TGTGCCAGCAGTTACTGGGGGGCGAGGGACGAGCAGTACTTC; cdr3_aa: CASSYWGARDEQYF
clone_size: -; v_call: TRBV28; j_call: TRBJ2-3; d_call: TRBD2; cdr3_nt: TGTGCCAGCAGTTCCCGGGCTAGCGGGGGGTGGGATACGCAGTATTTT; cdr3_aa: CASSSRASGGWDTQYF
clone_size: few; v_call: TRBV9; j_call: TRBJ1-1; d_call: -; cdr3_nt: TGTGCCAGCAGCTCACAGTGGGGGGCGTCCGCTGAAGCTTTCTTT; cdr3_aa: CASSSQWGASAEAFF
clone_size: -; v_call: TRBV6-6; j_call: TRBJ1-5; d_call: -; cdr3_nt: TGTGCCAGCACTCACGCCGGGGCGAGGCAGCCCCAGCATTTT; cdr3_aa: CASTHAGARQPQHF
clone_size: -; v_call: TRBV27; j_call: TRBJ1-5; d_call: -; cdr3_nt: TGTGCCAGCAGTTACGACAGTTATAGCAATCAGCCCCAGCATTTT; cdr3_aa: CASSYDSYSNQPQHF
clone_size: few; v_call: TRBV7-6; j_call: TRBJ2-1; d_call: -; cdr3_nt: TGTGCCAGCAGCTTATATGATGAGCAGTTCTTC; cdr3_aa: CASSLYDEQFF
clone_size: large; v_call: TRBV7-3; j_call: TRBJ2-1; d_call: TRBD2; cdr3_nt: TGTGCCAGCAGCTTATCCGGACTCGGACTAGCCGACGGGGATGAGCAGTTCTTC; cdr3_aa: CASSLSGLGLADGDEQFF
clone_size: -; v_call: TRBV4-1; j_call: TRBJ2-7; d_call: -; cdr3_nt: TGCGCCAGCAGCCAAGTCGCAGTCTCGAACTACGAGCAGTACTTC; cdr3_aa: CASSQVAVSNYEQYF
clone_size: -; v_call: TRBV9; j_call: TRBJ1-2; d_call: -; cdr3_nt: TGTGCCAGCAGCGTAGGGGCAGGGTCCGATGGCTACACCTTC; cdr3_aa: CASSVGAGSDGYTF
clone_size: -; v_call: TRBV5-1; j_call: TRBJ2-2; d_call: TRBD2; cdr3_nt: TGCGCCAGCACCCCGATCCCGTCTAGCGGGGTCACCGGGGAGCTGTTTTTT; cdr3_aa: CASTPIPSSGVTGELFF
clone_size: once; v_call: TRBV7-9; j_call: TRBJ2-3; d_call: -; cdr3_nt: TGTGCCAGCAGCTTACCCACCCCCCGGAACCGCACAGATACGCAGTATTTT; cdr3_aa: CASSLPTPRNRTDTQYF
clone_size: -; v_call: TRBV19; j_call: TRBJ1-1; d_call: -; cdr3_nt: TGTGCCAGTAGCAGGGGCAGGGTAGGCACTGAAGCTTTCTTT; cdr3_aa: CASSRGRVGTEAFF
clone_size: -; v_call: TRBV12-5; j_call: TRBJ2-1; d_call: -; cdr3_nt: TGTGCTAGTGGTTTGGTACTCAACAATGAGCAGTTCTTC; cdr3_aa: CASGLVLNNEQFF
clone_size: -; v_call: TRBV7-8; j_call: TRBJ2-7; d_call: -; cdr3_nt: TGTGCCAGCAGCCCCCTCCATTACCTAGACGAGCAGTACTTC; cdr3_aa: CASSPLHYLDEQYF
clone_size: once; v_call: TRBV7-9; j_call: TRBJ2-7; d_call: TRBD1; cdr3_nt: TGTGCCAGCAGCTCCCATGGGACAGGGGTCGACGAGCAGTACTTC; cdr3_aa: CASSSHGTGVDEQYF
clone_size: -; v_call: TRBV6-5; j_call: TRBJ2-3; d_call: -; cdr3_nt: TGTGCCAGCAGTCCCTGGGGGAGCACAGATACGCAGTATTTT; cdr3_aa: CASSPWGSTDTQYF
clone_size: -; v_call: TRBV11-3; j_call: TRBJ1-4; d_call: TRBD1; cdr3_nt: TGTGCCAGCAGCCCTTTAGGGGGCTCTAATGAAAAACTGTTTTTT; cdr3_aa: CASSPLGGSNEKLFF
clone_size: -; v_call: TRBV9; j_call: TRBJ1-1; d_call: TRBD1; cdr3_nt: TGTGCCAGCAGCCTAGACAGGGGGTCGAACACTGAAGCTTTCTTT; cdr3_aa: CASSLDRGSNTEAFF
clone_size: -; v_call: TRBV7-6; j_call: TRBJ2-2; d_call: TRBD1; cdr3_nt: TGTGCCAGCAGCTTAAAACAGGGGGCAGCCGGGGAGCTGTTTTTT; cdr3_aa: CASSLKQGAAGELFF
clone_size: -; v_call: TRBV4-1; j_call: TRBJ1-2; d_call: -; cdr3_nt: TGCGCCAGCAGCTCCTCAACGGCGCAAACTGGCTACACCTTC; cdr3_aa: CASSSSTAQTGYTF
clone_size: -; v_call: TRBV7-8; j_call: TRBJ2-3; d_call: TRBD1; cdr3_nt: TGTGCCAGCAGACCGGACAGGGGAAGGCGGAAAGATACGCAGTATTTT; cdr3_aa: CASRPDRGRRKDTQYF
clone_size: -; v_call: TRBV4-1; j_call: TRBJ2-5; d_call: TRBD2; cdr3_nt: TGCGCCAGCAGCCTAATATGGGCGGGGGGAGAGACCCAGTACTTC; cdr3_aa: CASSLIWAGGETQYF
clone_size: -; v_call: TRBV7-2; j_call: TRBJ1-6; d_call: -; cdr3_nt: TGTGCCAGCAGCAACGCTAGGGCCTATAATTCACCCCTCCACTTT; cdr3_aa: CASSNARAYNSPLHF
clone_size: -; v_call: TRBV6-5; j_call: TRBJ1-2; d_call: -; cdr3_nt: TGTGCCAGCACCCCCGGAGGGACAATCTATGGCTACACCTTC; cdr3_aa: CASTPGGTIYGYTF
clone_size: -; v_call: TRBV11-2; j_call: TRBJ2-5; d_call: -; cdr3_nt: TGTGCCAGCAGCTTAGTAGGACGGAGACAAGAGACCCAGTACTTC; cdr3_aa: CASSLVGRRQETQYF
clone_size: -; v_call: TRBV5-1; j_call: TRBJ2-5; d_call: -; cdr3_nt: TGCGCCAGCAGCTTGTTGGGGCTGGGAGAGACCCAGTACTTC; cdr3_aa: CASSLLGLGETQYF
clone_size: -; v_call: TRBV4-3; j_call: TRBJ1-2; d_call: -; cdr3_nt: TGCGCCAGCAGCCCGGAGGGGTCCTATGGCTACACCTTC; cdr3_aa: CASSPEGSYGYTF
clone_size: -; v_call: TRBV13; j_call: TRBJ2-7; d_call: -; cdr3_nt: TGTGCCAGCAGCATACGGGAGACCTACGAGCAGTACTTC; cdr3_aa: CASSIRETYEQYF
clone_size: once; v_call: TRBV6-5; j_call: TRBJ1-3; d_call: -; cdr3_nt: TGTGCCAGCCAGCTCGGGGGCTCGGTAAACACCATATATTTT; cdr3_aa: CASQLGGSVNTIYF
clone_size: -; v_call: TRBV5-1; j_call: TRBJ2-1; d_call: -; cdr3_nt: TGCGCCAGCAGCTCCGGTCTACAGGGATACAATGAGCAGTTCTTC; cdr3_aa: CASSSGLQGYNEQFF
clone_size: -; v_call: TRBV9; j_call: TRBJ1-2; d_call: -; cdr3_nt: TGTGCCAGCTCGGGGACCAGGTATGGCTACACCTTC; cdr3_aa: CASSGTRYGYTF
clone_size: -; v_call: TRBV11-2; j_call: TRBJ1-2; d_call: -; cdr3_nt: TGTGCCAGCAGCGCGGGGTTCAGCTACACCTTC; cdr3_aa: CASSAGFSYTF
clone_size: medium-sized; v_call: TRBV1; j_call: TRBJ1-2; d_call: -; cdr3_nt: TGCACCAGCAGCCAAGGCACAGGGGGCTTTGTCTATGGCTACACCTTC; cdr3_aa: CTSSQGTGGFVYGYTF
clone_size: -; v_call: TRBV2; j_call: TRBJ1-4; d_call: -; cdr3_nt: TGTGCCAGCGCTCTGGTTTGGACAAAAAATGAAAAACTGTTTTTT; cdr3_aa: CASALVWTKNEKLFF